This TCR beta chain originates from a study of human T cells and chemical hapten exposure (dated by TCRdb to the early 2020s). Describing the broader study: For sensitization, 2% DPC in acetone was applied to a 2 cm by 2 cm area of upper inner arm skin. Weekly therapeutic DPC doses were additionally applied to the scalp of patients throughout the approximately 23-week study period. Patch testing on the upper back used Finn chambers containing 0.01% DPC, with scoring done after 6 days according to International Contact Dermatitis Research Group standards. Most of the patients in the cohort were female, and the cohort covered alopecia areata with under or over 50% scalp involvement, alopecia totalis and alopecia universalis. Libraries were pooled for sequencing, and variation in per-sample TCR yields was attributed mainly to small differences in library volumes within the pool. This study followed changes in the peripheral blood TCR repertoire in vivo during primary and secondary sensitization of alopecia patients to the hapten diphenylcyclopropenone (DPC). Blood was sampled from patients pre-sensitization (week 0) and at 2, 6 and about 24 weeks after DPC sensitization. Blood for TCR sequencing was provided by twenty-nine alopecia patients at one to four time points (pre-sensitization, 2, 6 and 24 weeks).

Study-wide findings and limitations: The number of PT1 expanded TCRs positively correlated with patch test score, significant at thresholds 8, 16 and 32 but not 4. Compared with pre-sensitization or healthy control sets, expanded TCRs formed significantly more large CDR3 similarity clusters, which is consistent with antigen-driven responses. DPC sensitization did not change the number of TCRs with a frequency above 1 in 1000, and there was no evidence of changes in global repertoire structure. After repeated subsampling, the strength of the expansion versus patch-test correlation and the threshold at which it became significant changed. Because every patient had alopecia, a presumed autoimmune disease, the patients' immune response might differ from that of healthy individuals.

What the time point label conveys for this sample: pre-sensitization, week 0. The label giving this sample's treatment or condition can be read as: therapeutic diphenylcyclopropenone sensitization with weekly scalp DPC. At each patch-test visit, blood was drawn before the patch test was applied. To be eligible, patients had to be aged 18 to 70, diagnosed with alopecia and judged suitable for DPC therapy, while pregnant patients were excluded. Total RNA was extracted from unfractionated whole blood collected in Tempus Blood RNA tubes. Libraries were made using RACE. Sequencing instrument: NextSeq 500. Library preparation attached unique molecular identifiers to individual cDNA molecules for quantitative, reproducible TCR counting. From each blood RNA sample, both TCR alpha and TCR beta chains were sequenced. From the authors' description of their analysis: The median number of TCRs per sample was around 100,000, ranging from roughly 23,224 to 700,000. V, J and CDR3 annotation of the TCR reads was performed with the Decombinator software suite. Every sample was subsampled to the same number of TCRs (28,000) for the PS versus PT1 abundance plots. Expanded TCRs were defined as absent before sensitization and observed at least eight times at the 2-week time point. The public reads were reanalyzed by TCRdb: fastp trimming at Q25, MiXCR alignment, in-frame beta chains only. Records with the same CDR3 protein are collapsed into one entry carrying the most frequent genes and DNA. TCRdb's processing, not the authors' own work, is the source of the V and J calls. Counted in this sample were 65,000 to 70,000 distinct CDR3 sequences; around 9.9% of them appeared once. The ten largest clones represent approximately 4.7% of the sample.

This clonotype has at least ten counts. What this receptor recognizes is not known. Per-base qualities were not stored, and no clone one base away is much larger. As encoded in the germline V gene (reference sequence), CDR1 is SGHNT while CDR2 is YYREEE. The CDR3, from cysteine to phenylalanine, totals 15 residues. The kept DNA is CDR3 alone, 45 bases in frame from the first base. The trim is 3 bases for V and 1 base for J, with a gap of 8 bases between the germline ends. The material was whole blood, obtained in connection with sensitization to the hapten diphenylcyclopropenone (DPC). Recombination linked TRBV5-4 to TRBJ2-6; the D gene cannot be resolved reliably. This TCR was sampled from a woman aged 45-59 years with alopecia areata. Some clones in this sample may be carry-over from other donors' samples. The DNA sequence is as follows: TGTGCCAGCAGCTCCCGGTATTCTGGGGCCAACGTCCTGACTTTC. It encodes CASSSRYSGANVLTF. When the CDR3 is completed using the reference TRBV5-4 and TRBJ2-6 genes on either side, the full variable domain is ETGVTQSPTHLIKTRGQQVTLRCSSQSGHNTVSWYQQALGQGPQFIFQYYREEENGRGNFPPRFSGLQFPNYSSELNVNALELDDSALYLCASSSRYSGANVLTFGAGSRLTVL.